The present T cell receptor beta chain was sequenced within a study of a mutant IDH1 vaccine in newly diagnosed glioma. About the research overall: Sex distribution of treated patients was roughly 60% male and approximately 38% female; mean age was around 40 years.

The protocol was immunoSEQ multiplex PCR, while the TCRdb copy is restricted to in-frame clones and leaves out a portion. The table includes approximately 81,000 clones, almost 85% detected once. This clone was detected a few times. Its antigen is undetermined. Sample time point: week 23, last vaccination. Topical imiquimod was applied with each vaccine dose, which held 300 ug of mutant IDH1 20-mer peptide. The donors had new WHO grade 3 or 4 astrocytomas; these were IDH1-mutant and ATRX-lost. CDR3 length equals 14 residues. V trimming: 10 bases; J trimming: 7 bases; junction bases outside the gene matches: 5. From germline, CDR1 is SNHLY and CDR2 FYNNEI.

The chain combines TRBV2 with TRBJ2-1, with 15 bases aligning to TRBD2. This sample comprised PBMCs, obtained from a glioma patient whose treatment included an IDH1 peptide vaccine. The sequence was obtained from a man aged 30 to 39 with glioma. Some clones in this sample may be carry-over from other donors' samples. The CDR3 loop reads CATAGTSGGNEQFF. The CDR3 DNA sequence: TGTGCCACTGCCGGGACTAGCGGGGGGAATGAGCAGTTCTTC.